This T cell receptor beta chain was sequenced during a study of neurological immune-mediated disorders. Study results and caveats: The expanded clones of different subjects shared no CDR3 amino acid sequences (suggesting private repertoires in all groups).

MiXCR, run by TCRdb on the 5' RACE reads, gives a single entry per CDR3 protein. The sample records tens of thousands of distinct CDR3 sequences, roughly 13% being singletons. The time point here: longitudinal time-point 1 (baseline). Trimming cost V 5 bases and J 6 bases, with 14 bases left between them. The CDR3 is 14 amino acids. Germline CDR1 LNHNV, CDR2 YYDKDF (reference sequence). This clonotype has a count of ten or more. The target antigen is unknown. V and J are TRBV15 and TRBJ2-4; D perhaps matches TRBD2 (6 bases). This receptor was obtained from a female donor with HTLV-1-associated myelopathy (HAM/TSP). Material: PBMCs. The CDR3 protein is CATSVTGGANIQYF. For the CDR3, the DNA is TGTGCCACCAGCGTCACCGGGGGAGCAAACATTCAGTACTTC.